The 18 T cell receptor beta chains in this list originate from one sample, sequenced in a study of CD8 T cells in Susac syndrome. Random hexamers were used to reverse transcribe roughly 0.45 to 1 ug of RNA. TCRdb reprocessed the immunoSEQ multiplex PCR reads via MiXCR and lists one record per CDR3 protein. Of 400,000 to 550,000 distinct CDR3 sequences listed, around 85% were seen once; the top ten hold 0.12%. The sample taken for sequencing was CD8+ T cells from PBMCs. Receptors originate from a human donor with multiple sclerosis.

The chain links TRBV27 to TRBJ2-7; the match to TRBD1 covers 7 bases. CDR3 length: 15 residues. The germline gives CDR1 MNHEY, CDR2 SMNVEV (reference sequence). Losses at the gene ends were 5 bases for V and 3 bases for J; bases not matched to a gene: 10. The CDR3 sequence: CASSPLQGPDYEQYF. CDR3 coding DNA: TGTGCCAGCAGTCCGCTACAGGGGCCCGACTACGAGCAGTACTTC.

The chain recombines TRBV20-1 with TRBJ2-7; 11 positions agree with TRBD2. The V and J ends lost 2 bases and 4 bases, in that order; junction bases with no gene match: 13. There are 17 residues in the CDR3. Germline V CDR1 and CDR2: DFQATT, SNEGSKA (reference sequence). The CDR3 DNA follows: TGCAGTGCTAGATCGGCTACTAGCGGGAGTGATGGGTACGAGCAGTACTTC. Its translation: CSARSATSGSDGYEQYF.

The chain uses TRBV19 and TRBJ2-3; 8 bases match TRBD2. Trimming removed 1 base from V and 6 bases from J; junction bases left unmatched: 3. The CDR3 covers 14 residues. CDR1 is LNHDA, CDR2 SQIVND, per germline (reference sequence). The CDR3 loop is CASSIGAGEDTQYF. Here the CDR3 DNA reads TGTGCCAGTAGTATAGGAGCGGGGGAGGATACGCAGTATTTT.

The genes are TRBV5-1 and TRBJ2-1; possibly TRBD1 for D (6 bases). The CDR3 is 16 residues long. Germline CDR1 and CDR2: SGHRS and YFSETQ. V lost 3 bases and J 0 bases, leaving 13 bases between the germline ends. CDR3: CASSSEDRLSYNEQFF. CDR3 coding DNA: TGCGCCAGCAGCTCGGAAGACAGGCTCTCCTACAATGAGCAGTTCTTC.

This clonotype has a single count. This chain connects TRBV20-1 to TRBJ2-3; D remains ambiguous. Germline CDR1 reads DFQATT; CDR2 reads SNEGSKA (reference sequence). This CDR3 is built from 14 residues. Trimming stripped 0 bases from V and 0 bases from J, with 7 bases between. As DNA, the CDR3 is TGCAGTGCTAGAGAGATCGGTAGCACAGATACGCAGTATTTT. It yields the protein CSAREIGSTDTQYF.

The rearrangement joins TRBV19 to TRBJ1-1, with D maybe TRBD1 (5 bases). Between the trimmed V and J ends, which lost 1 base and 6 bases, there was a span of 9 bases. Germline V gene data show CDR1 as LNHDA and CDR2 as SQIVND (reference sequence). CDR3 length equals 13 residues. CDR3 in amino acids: CASSIVGGSEAFF. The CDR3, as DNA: TGTGCCAGTAGTATAGTCGGGGGGTCTGAAGCTTTCTTT.

The CDR3 DNA follows: TGTGCCAGCAGCTGGCAGCTGTCCCTCAACACCGGGGAGCTGTTTTTT. Its protein product is CASSWQLSLNTGELFF. The genes are TRBV7-2 and TRBJ2-2, with D unresolved. V gave up 4 bases and J gave up 2 bases, with 14 bases separating them. The germline V gene encodes CDR1 SGHTA and CDR2 FQGNSA. The CDR3 contains 16 residues.

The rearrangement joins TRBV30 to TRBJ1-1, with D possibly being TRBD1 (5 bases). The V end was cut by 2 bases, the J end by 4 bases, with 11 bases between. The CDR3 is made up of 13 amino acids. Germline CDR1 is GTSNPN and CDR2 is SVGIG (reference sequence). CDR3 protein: CAWSMEGFTEAFF. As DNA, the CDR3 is TGTGCCTGGAGTATGGAGGGGTTCACTGAAGCTTTCTTT.

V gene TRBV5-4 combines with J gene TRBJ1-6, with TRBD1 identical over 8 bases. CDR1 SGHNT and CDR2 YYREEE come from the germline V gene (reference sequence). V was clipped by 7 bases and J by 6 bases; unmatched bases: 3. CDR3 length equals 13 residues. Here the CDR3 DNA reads TGTGCCAGCGGACAGGGAGGTAATTCACCCCTCCACTTT. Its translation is CASGQGGNSPLHF.

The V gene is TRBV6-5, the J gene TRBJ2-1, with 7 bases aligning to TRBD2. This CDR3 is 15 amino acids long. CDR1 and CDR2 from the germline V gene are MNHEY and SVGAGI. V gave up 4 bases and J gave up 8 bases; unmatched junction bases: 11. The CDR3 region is CASSCSGGRGDEQFF. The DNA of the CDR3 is TGTGCCAGCAGTTGCTCTGGGGGACGGGGGGATGAGCAGTTCTTC.

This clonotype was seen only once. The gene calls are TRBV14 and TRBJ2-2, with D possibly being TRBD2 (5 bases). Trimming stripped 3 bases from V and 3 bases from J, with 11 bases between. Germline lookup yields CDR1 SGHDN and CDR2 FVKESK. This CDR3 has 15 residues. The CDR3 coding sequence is TGTGCCAGCAGCCACACTAGTGAGGACACCGGGGAGCTGTTTTTT. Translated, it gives CASSHTSEDTGELFF.

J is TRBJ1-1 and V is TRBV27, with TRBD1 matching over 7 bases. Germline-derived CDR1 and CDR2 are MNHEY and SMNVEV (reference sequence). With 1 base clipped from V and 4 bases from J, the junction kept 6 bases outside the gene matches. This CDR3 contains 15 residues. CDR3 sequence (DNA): TGTGCCAGCAGTTTATGGGGGAGGGGGCCCACTGAAGCTTTCTTT. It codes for CASSLWGRGPTEAFF.

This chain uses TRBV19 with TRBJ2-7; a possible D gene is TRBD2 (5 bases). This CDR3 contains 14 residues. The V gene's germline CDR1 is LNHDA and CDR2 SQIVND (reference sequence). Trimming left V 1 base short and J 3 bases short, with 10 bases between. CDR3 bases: TGTGCCAGTAGTATAGGGGAGTGGAGCTACGAGCAGTACTTC. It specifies CASSIGEWSYEQYF.

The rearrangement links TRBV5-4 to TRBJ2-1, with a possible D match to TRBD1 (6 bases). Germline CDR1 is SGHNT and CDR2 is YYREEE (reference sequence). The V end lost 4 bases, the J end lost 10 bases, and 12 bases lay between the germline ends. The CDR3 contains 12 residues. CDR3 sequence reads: CASSAQGGEQFF. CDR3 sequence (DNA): TGTGCCAGCAGCGCACAGGGCGGGGAGCAGTTCTTC.

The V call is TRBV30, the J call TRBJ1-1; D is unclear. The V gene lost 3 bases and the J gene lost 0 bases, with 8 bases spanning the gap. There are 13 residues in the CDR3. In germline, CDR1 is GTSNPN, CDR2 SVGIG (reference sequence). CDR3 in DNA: TGTGCCTGGAGAACAGCCTTGAACACTGAAGCTTTCTTT. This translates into CAWRTALNTEAFF. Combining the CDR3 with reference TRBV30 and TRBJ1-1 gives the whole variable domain SQTIHQWPATLVQPVGSPLSLECTVEGTSNPNLYWYRQAAGRGLQLLFYSVGIGQISSEVPQNLSASRPQDRQFILSSKKLLLSDSGFYLCAWRTALNTEAFFGQGTRLTVV.

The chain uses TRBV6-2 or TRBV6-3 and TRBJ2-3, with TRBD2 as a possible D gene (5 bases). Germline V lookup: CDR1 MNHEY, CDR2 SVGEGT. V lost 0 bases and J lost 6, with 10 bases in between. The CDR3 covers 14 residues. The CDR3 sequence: CASSYSERRDTQYF. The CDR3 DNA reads TGTGCCAGCAGTTACTCGGAGCGGCGGGATACGCAGTATTTT.

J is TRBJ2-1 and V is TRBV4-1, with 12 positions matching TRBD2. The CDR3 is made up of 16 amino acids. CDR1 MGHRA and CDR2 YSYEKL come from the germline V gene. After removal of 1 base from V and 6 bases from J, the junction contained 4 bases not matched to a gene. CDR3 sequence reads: CASSQVRTSGTNEQFF. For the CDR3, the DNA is TGCGCCAGCAGCCAAGTGAGGACTAGCGGGACCAATGAGCAGTTCTTC.

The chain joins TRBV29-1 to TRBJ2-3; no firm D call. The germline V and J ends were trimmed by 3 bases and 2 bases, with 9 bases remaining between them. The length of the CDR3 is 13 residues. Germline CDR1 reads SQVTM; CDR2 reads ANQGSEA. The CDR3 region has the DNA TGCAGCGTTGAGCCCCAGAACACAGATACGCAGTATTTT. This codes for CSVEPQNTDTQYF.